This T cell receptor (beta chain) originates from a study of radiotherapy plus CTLA-4 blockade in lung cancer. The assay was immunoSEQ multiplex PCR, and TCRdb's table has in-frame clones only and misses some. The data hold 30,000 to 35,000 clones, with about 78% observed a single time. The CDR3 consists of 14 residues. V was shortened by 1 base and J by 8 bases, with 14 bases between the two germline ends. Germline V lookup: CDR1 SGHAT, CDR2 FQNNGV. The TCR was taken from a human donor with non-small cell lung cancer who had stable disease on radiotherapy plus ipilimumab. The sequenced sample was peripheral blood, obtained from a patient treated with radiotherapy plus ipilimumab. The V call is TRBV11-2, the J call TRBJ1-2, with a weak D call TRBD1 (6 bases). CDR3: CASSLAGEQGGYTF. The DNA for the CDR3 is TGTGCCAGCAGCTTAGCAGGGGAACAGGGAGGCTACACCTTC.